This T cell receptor beta chain was found in a study of OX40 agonist ivuxolimab in advanced cancers. The ends were cut back, 6 bases at V and 6 bases at J, with 18 bases in the middle. CDR1 and CDR2 (germline): MDHEN, SYDVKM. This CDR3 has 15 amino acids. Only in-frame clones appear in the TCRdb table, and some are missing; sequencing was by immunoSEQ multiplex PCR. The data show some 45,000 clones, with approximately 91% seen just once and around 20% held by the top ten. Sequenced material: CD4+ or CD8+ T cells sorted from blood, taken in a trial of the OX40 agonist ivuxolimab. The rearrangement joins TRBV28 to TRBJ2-1; either TRBD1 or TRBD2 may fit D (5 bases each). This receptor was obtained from an adult with an advanced solid tumor such as melanoma, head and neck, liver or kidney cancer. CDR3 sequence (DNA): TGTGCCAGCAGCTTCTCCGGGGCGGTGGGCAATGAGCAGTTCTTC. It yields the protein CASSFSGAVGNEQFF.